The rows below give T cell receptor beta chains drawn from one sample of a study of OX40 agonist ivuxolimab in advanced cancers. The assay was immunoSEQ multiplex PCR, and TCRdb's table has in-frame clones only and misses some. The table lists tens of thousands of clones, over 80% of them singletons. The source material was CD4+ or CD8+ T cells sorted from blood, sampled in a trial of the OX40 agonist ivuxolimab. These receptors all come from an adult with an advanced solid tumor such as melanoma, head and neck, liver or kidney cancer. Each CDR3 is given with its conserved first and last residue. D genes are given only for firm matches. Where a row states a size, it is once, few, many or the class of an expanded clone; other rows omit it.

V gene	clone size	D gene	J gene	CDR3 protein	CDR3 DNA
TRBV7-2	.	.	TRBJ1-3	CASSLQEYSGNTIYF	TGTGCCAGCAGCTTACAGGAGTACTCTGGAAACACCATATATTTT
TRBV6-5	.	.	TRBJ2-1	CASSYSPPNEQFF	TGTGCCAGCAGTTACTCTCCCCCTAATGAGCAGTTCTTC
TRBV28	few	TRBD1	TRBJ1-6	CASSAADRVGSPLHF	TGTGCCAGCAGTGCCGCGGACAGGGTAGGATCACCCCTCCACTTT
TRBV5-1	once	.	TRBJ1-2	CASSAGHYGYTF	TGCGCCAGCAGCGCCGGGCACTATGGCTACACCTTC
TRBV19	.	TRBD2	TRBJ2-7	CASSTRLASSYEQYF	TGTGCCAGTAGTACCCGACTAGCGAGCTCCTACGAGCAGTACTTC
TRBV6-1	.	TRBD1	TRBJ1-2	CASSPRQGAADGYTF	TGTGCCAGCAGTCCGCGACAGGGGGCCGCTGATGGCTACACCTTC
TRBV7-6	.	TRBD1	TRBJ2-5	CASGDRGRGETQYF	TGTGCCAGCGGGGACAGGGGGCGCGGTGAGACCCAGTACTTC
TRBV5-6	.	.	TRBJ2-7	CASSFYGEQTYEQYF	TGTGCCAGCAGCTTTTACGGGGAGCAGACCTACGAGCAGTACTTC
TRBV30	.	.	TRBJ2-5	CAWIPLGLETQYF	TGTGCCTGGATCCCCCTAGGTTTGGAGACCCAGTACTTC
TRBV11-1	.	.	TRBJ2-7	CASSLVGGGEQYF	TGTGCCAGCAGCCTCGTGGGGGGCGGCGAGCAGTACTTC
TRBV7-9	.	.	TRBJ2-3	CASSVTDTQYF	TGTGCCAGCAGCGTAACAGATACGCAGTATTTT
TRBV29-1	.	.	TRBJ2-5	CSVEDPDSLTEGTQYF	TGCAGCGTTGAAGACCCGGACAGCTTGACCGAAGGGACCCAGTACTTC
TRBV28	.	.	TRBJ1-4	CASRGAGLRGEKLFF	TGTGCCAGCAGGGGGGCGGGGTTACGGGGTGAAAAACTGTTTTTT
TRBV7-8	.	.	TRBJ1-5	CASSFSLGQGFSSNQPQHF	TGTGCCAGCAGCTTTAGTTTGGGGCAGGGGTTCTCGAGCAATCAGCCCCAGCATTTT
TRBV5-1	.	TRBD2	TRBJ2-2	CASRTGTSGRGTGELFF	TGCGCCAGCAGAACCGGGACTAGCGGACGGGGCACCGGGGAGCTGTTTTTT
TRBV28	.	.	TRBJ1-4	CASSLPGRNEKLFF	TGTGCCAGCAGTTTGCCAGGGAGAAATGAAAAACTGTTTTTT
TRBV19	.	.	TRBJ1-5	CASSIEAGDLSNQPQHF	TGTGCCAGTAGTATAGAGGCAGGGGATCTTAGCAATCAGCCCCAGCATTTT
TRBV7-7	.	.	TRBJ2-7	CASSLGPLGEQYF	TGTGCCAGCAGCTTAGGACCGCTGGGCGAGCAGTACTTC
TRBV6-6	.	.	TRBJ2-2	CASSYREGVGGELFF	TGTGCCAGCAGTTACCGTGAGGGGGTAGGCGGGGAGCTGTTTTTT
TRBV21-1	.	.	TRBJ2-1	CASSTKPGLNYNEQFF	TGTGCCAGCAGCACGAAGCCGGGACTCAATTACAATGAGCAGTTCTTC
TRBV11-3	.	.	TRBJ2-3	CASSPTLADTQYF	TGTGCCAGCAGCCCAACCCTAGCAGATACGCAGTATTTT
TRBV14	.	.	TRBJ2-1	CASSHLANEQFF	TGTGCCAGCAGCCACCTAGCCAATGAGCAGTTCTTC
TRBV5-1	.	TRBD2	TRBJ2-3	CASSFGGRVSDTQYF	TGCGCCAGCAGCTTTGGCGGGAGGGTATCGGATACGCAGTATTTT
TRBV7-9	.	.	TRBJ2-7	CASSLRGYRLEQYF	TGTGCCAGCAGCTTAAGGGGATATCGCCTCGAGCAGTACTTC
TRBV29-1	.	.	TRBJ1-1	CSAALLLTLNTEAFF	TGCAGCGCTGCTTTACTATTGACCCTGAACACTGAAGCTTTCTTT
TRBV7-9	.	.	TRBJ2-5	CASSPPFEETQYF	TGTGCCAGCAGCCCCCCTTTCGAGGAGACCCAGTACTTC
TRBV5-8	.	.	TRBJ2-3	CASSFWSGSTDTQYF	TGTGCCAGCAGCTTCTGGAGTGGGAGCACAGATACGCAGTATTTT
TRBV7-9	once	TRBD1	TRBJ1-2	CASSQGDSYNYGYTF	TGTGCCAGCAGCCAAGGGGACAGTTATAACTATGGCTACACCTTC
TRBV2	once	.	TRBJ1-1	CASNQGNTEAFF	TGTGCCAGCAACCAGGGGAACACTGAAGCTTTCTTT
TRBV10-3	.	.	TRBJ1-6	CAISEAVSPLHF	TGTGCCATCTCGGAGGCAGTTTCACCCCTCCACTTT
TRBV5-1	.	TRBD1	TRBJ1-5	CASSPGTGASPQHF	TGCGCCAGCAGCCCGGGGACAGGTGCGTCTCCCCAGCATTTT
TRBV2	.	.	TRBJ1-1	CASSEEGKGAFF	TGTGCCAGCAGTGAAGAAGGGAAGGGAGCTTTCTTT
TRBV5-7	once	.	TRBJ1-2	CASSFFDSYGYTF	TGTGCCAGCAGCTTCTTCGACAGCTATGGCTACACCTTC
TRBV19	.	.	TRBJ2-1	CASSPRPGYYEQFF	TGTGCCAGTAGCCCCCGCCCGGGGTACTATGAGCAGTTCTTC
TRBV7-9	.	.	TRBJ2-6	CASSLFGQLSSGANVLTF	TGTGCCAGCAGCCTCTTCGGACAGTTGAGCTCTGGGGCCAACGTCCTGACTTTC
TRBV6-5	.	.	TRBJ1-2	CASTLGASGEGGYTF	TGTGCCAGCACCTTAGGTGCGTCGGGAGAGGGGGGCTACACCTTC
TRBV7-8	.	.	TRBJ2-7	CASSLGRLSQYEQYF	TGTGCCAGCAGCTTAGGTAGACTCTCCCAATACGAGCAGTACTTC
TRBV5-8	.	.	TRBJ2-3	CASSLPLGADTQYF	TGTGCCAGCAGCTTACCGCTCGGGGCAGATACGCAGTATTTT
TRBV7-2	once	.	TRBJ2-3	CASSLNVGGGGDTQYF	TGTGCCAGCAGCTTAAACGTGGGAGGGGGGGGAGATACGCAGTATTTT
TRBV10-3	.	TRBD2	TRBJ2-1	CAISDSGGSYNEQFF	TGTGCCATCAGTGATAGCGGGGGGTCCTACAATGAGCAGTTCTTC
TRBV7-9	.	TRBD2	TRBJ2-1	CASSPPSGDSYNEQFF	TGTGCCAGCAGCCCCCCTAGCGGGGACTCCTACAATGAGCAGTTCTTC
TRBV2	.	.	TRBJ2-7	CASSSSSYEQYF	TGTGCCAGCAGCTCAAGCTCCTACGAGCAGTACTTC
TRBV21-1	.	.	TRBJ2-7	CASTLSGGCTYEQYF	TGTGCCAGCACTTTGTCAGGGGGCTGCACGTACGAGCAGTACTTC
TRBV27	.	.	TRBJ1-5	CASSLLGRQGANQPQHF	TGTGCCAGCAGTTTATTGGGACGACAAGGCGCCAATCAGCCCCAGCATTTT
TRBV5-4	.	TRBD1	TRBJ2-2	CASYGAPRDRGWTGELFF	TGTGCCAGCTATGGGGCCCCCCGGGACAGGGGGTGGACCGGGGAGCTGTTTTTT
TRBV4-1	.	TRBD2	TRBJ2-5	CASSHREERGVIAETQYF	TGCGCCAGCAGCCATAGAGAGGAGCGGGGAGTTATCGCAGAGACCCAGTACTTC
TRBV11-3	once	.	TRBJ2-3	CATSLGRQSTDTQYF	TGTGCCACTTCCCTGGGGCGCCAGAGCACAGATACGCAGTATTTT